This T cell receptor (beta chain) originates from a study of blood T cell repertoires in COVID-19 (dated by TCRdb to 2018 to 2021). For the study in its entirety: The collaborator samples originated in the United States, Italy and Spain and spanned the acute and convalescent phases of COVID-19. The material from the prospective study consisted of cDNA or gDNA derived from T cells, B-cell-depleted T cells, or PBMCs. Subjects who had been exposed to COVID-19, were actively infected with it, or had recovered from it provided the deeply sampled blood TCRbeta repertoires that made up the dataset. The repertoires were released in a freely available public database meant as a resource for research on the immune response to SARS-CoV-2. Samples were obtained from the ongoing ImmuneRACE study (first 160 participants) and from some 1,200 subjects provided by 6 global collaborators. Sample metadata almost always included a de-identified subject ID, COVID-19 status, age in years and sex. HLA class I and class II types, where available, came from metadata supplied by the sample provider rather than from assay-based typing. The study at large found these results: Clinical and demographic metadata were provided uncurated, with the amount varying by source and participant.

This clone has only one observation. Its antigen is still unknown. Base qualities are not provided; no much larger clone lies one nucleotide away. Additional DNA sequences in this sample encode the identical CDR3. Each collaborating institution followed its own protocols to collect whole blood in K2EDTA tubes. For TCRbeta analysis, collaborator samples were shipped as frozen whole blood, as isolated PBMCs, or as DNA extracted from either sample type. TCRbeta CDR3 regions were amplified from genomic DNA by means of the immunoSEQ Assay, a bias-controlled multiplex PCR. The authors' analysis ran thus. The number of nucleated cells in each sample was estimated by amplification of reference gene primers within the assay. To quantify the absolute abundance of each unique TCRbeta CDR3 rearrangement, sequence reads were collapsed and filtered. For each sample, productive Simpson clonality was calculated as the square root of Simpson's diversity index across productive rearrangements. As stored in TCRdb, this immuneACCESS dataset retains in-frame rearrangements with V and J assigned. A fraction of the clones does not appear; measured against another copy, unresolved V genes explain less than half of the discrepancy, and the remainder lacks a known reason. V, J and clone size were drawn from that table, and D and trimming were deduced from the DNA. This sample holds about 70,000 clones; roughly 91% were observed only once. The ten largest clonotypes hold 1.1% to 1.5% of the sample.

From the cysteine up to the phenylalanine, the CDR3 has a length of 15 residues. Solely the CDR3 DNA is kept, with 45 bases framed from the first base. The germline V gene (reference sequence) specifies MNHEY as CDR1 and SMNVEV as CDR2. Clipping removes 2 bases from V and 3 bases from J, with 1 as the unmatched junction base count. The V and J genes are TRBV27 and TRBJ2-1, and 10 junctional nucleotides match TRBD2. The sample consisted of peripheral blood. The TCR comes from a human donor in a cohort sampled during active COVID-19. CDR3 protein: CASSLASGSYNEQFF. The DNA sequence follows: TGTGCCAGCAGTTTAGCTAGCGGGAGCTACAATGAGCAGTTCTTC.